This T cell receptor beta chain came from a study of cytotoxic CD8 clonotypes in ibrutinib-treated CLL. At the level of the study: Responses: roughly 25 partial, 2 complete; after median roughly 63 months, around 15 stayed remitted, around twelve progressed. Samples averaged approximately 260,000 productive templates and more than 85,000 productive rearrangements. Whole-study results and caveats: Clonality was higher at ibrutinib response and returned toward baseline at progression. Under therapy, public clonotypes either contracted or stayed stable, and they were uncommon.

The CDR3 length is 15 residues. Germline CDR1 reads KGHSH; CDR2 reads LQKENI. Trimming took 4 bases from V and 4 from J, leaving 16 bases between them. The table came from immunoSEQ multiplex PCR; TCRdb's copy has only in-frame clones and leaves some out. The repertoire includes about 310,000 clones, around four fifths of them detected once, and 6.5% to 8% sits in the top ten. With regard to this clone: Its specificity is not known.

The chain combines TRBV18 with TRBJ1-1, with D unresolved. Here the sequenced sample was PBMCs, taken before ibrutinib treatment. The TCR originated in a human donor with chronic lymphocytic leukemia. CDR3 coding DNA: TGTGCCAGCTCACGGGATCCAACCCTGGGCACTGAAGCTTTCTTT. Translated: CASSRDPTLGTEAFF.